The next 26 T cell receptor beta chains were all read from a single sample in a study of spatial heterogeneity in lung cancer. Via MiXCR, TCRdb re-called the 5' RACE reads, giving one row per CDR3 protein. The repertoire holds 60,000 to 75,000 distinct CDR3 sequences, with 6.3% as singletons. The time point was: sample taken at primary tumor resection. The starting material was PBMCs, obtained at surgery. These receptors were collected from a female donor with early-stage non-small cell lung cancer.

This clonotype was found many times. The chain recombines TRBV20-1 with TRBJ2-1, with TRBD1 identical over 7 bases. V lost 6 bases and J lost 4; bases outside the gene matches: 9. The CDR3 sequence is 14 residues long. CDR1 is DFQATT, CDR2 SNEGSKA, per germline (reference sequence). Here the CDR3 DNA reads TGCAGTGCAAGATCCCGGGACAGTTACAATGAGCAGTTCTTC. Protein sequence: CSARSRDSYNEQFF.

This clonotype was counted ten times or more. The V call is TRBV24-1, the J call TRBJ2-1; 7 nucleotides align to TRBD2. V shed 2 bases, J shed 5 bases, and the junction held 2 bases outside the gene matches. The CDR3 has 14 amino acids. Germline CDR1 KGHDR, CDR2 SFDVKD. The CDR3 region has the DNA TGTGCCACCAGTGATTGGGGGGGAGACAATGAGCAGTTCTTC. The encoded protein is CATSDWGGDNEQFF.

This clonotype showed up just a few times. This chain connects TRBV6-5 to TRBJ1-5; maybe TRBD1 (5 bases). The CDR3 totals 15 residues. Trimming removed 6 bases from V and 0 bases from J, with 12 bases in between. Germline assignment: CDR1 MNHEY and CDR2 SVGAGI. CDR3 sequence: CASSPGAYSNQPQHF. CDR3 nucleotides: TGTGCCAGCAGCCCCGGGGCCTATAGCAATCAGCCCCAGCATTTT.

At least ten counts were recorded for this clonotype. The CDR3 nucleotides are TGCAGCGTCGTTCGGGACAACAATGAGCAGTTCTTC. Translating it yields CSVVRDNNEQFF. V gene TRBV29-1 combines with J gene TRBJ2-1; a weak D match, TRBD1 (6 bases). Germline V gene sequence: CDR1 SQVTM, CDR2 ANQGSEA. With 6 bases removed from V and 5 bases from J, the gap between germline ends came to 11 bases. The CDR3 has 12 residues.

This clonotype was seen a handful of times. V and J are TRBV6-6 and TRBJ1-3, with a weak D call TRBD1 (5 bases). This CDR3 contains 13 residues. Trimming shortened V by 6 bases and J by 0 bases, and 6 bases separated the two germline ends. Germline CDR1 reads MNHNY; CDR2 reads SVGAGI (reference sequence). DNA for the CDR3: TGTGCCAGCAGCGACAGCTCTGGAAACACCATATATTTT. Protein product: CASSDSSGNTIYF.

This clonotype was recorded at least ten times. V is TRBV7-2 and J is TRBJ1-4, with TRBD1 matching 11 bases. J gave up 7 bases and V 4 bases, and 8 bases lay outside the gene matches. The CDR3 has 16 amino acids. The V gene's germline CDR1 is SGHTA and CDR2 FQGNSA. CDR3 in amino acids: CASSSLTGTGGEKLFF. In DNA, the CDR3 is TGTGCCAGCAGCTCCTTGACCGGGACAGGGGGTGAAAAACTGTTTTTT.

This clonotype was detected ten times or more. This chain connects TRBV20-1 to TRBJ1-2; 8 bases map to TRBD1. V dropped 3 bases and J dropped 4; count of bases not matched to a gene: 1. The germline V gene has CDR1 DFQATT and CDR2 SNEGSKA (reference sequence). The CDR3 has 12 amino acids. The CDR3 sequence is CSARDRVYGYTF. The CDR3 region has the DNA TGCAGTGCTAGGGACAGGGTCTATGGCTACACCTTC.

This clonotype was seen ten or more times. The rearrangement uses TRBV28 and TRBJ2-2; D remains ambiguous. Germline V CDR1 and CDR2: MDHEN, SYDVKM. Trimming removed 6 bases from V and 3 bases from J, with 5 bases in between. This CDR3 has 12 amino acids. For the CDR3, the DNA is TGTGCCAGCAGCCCTGACACCGGGGAGCTGTTTTTT. It codes for CASSPDTGELFF.

The CDR3 spells CASSLAGGPYEQFF. The DNA for the CDR3 is TGTGCCAGCAGCTTAGCGGGAGGGCCCTATGAGCAGTTCTTC. V is TRBV11-2 and J is TRBJ2-1, with TRBD2 identical over 8 bases. Trimming at V came to 1 base and at J to 8 bases, leaving 4 bases not matched to a gene. This CDR3 spans 14 amino acids. Germline V lookup: CDR1 SGHAT, CDR2 FQNNGV.

This clonotype was detected many times. V is TRBV12-5 and J is TRBJ2-3, with D possibly TRBD1 on 6 matching bases. The CDR3 is made up of 15 amino acids. Per germline, CDR1 LGHNT and CDR2 FRNRAP. The V and J ends lost 2 bases and 1 base respectively, with 10 bases between them. CDR3 in amino acids: CASGLLQGGTDTQYF. DNA for the CDR3: TGTGCTAGTGGTTTGCTACAGGGTGGCACAGATACGCAGTATTTT.

The rearrangement joins TRBV13 to TRBJ2-5; 7 bases fit TRBD2. The junction had 4 bases not matched to a gene; V was cut back by 4 bases and J by 2 bases. There are 14 residues in the CDR3. Germline V gene lookup returns CDR1 PRHDT and CDR2 FYEKMQ (reference sequence). The CDR3 spells CASSSPGLQETQYF. CDR3 nucleotide sequence: TGTGCCAGCAGCTCCCCGGGACTACAAGAGACCCAGTACTTC.

This clonotype was seen at least ten times. This sequence joins TRBV5-1 and TRBJ2-6; the D is unclear. V was shortened by 0 bases and J by 2 bases, with 12 bases between the two germline ends. Germline V CDR1 and CDR2: SGHRS, YFSETQ. This CDR3 has 17 amino acids. CDR3 residues: CASSLDPPGPGANVLTF. As DNA, the CDR3 is TGCGCCAGCAGCTTGGATCCTCCTGGGCCTGGGGCCAACGTCCTGACTTTC.

The chain links TRBV21-1 to TRBJ1-4. TRBV21-1 constitutes a pseudogene. This CDR3 spans 15 amino acids. The CDR3 here is CASIHFRDTNEKLFF. CDR3 bases: TGTGCCAGCATCCACTTTAGGGATACGAATGAAAAACTGTTTTTT.

This clonotype was seen a few times. The chain has TRBV12-5 and TRBJ1-1, with D possibly TRBD1 on 6 matching bases. The CDR3 sequence is 16 residues long. Germline V lookup: CDR1 LGHNT, CDR2 FRNRAP. Trimming pared 1 base from V and 4 bases from J, leaving 16 bases between. The CDR3 DNA reads as TGTGCTAGTGGTTTGGCACCTGGTCAGGGGATCACTGAAGCTTTCTTT. Its protein is CASGLAPGQGITEAFF.

This clonotype was detected many times. The chain couples TRBV5-1 to TRBJ1-4, with D possibly matching TRBD1 (5 bases). The CDR3 loop spans 14 amino acids. Germline V lookup: CDR1 SGHRS, CDR2 YFSETQ. The germline V and J ends were trimmed by 1 base and 6 bases, with 10 bases remaining between them. In DNA, the CDR3 is TGCGCCAGCAGCTTGAATGGGGGGGATGAAAAACTGTTTTTT. It is translated as CASSLNGGDEKLFF.

This clonotype has a handful of counts. This chain joins TRBV7-2 and TRBJ1-1; D remains ambiguous. The CDR3 covers 14 residues. Trimming pared 8 bases from V and 1 base from J, leaving 14 bases between. Germline V gene data show CDR1 as SGHTA and CDR2 as FQGNSA. The CDR3 bases are TGTGCCAGCCGCTGGACGGTTTCGAACACTGAAGCTTTCTTT. This sequence encodes CASRWTVSNTEAFF.

This clonotype was observed at least ten times. V gene TRBV5-1 combines with J gene TRBJ2-5, with TRBD1 matching over 8 bases. The CDR3 spans 15 residues. V gave up 0 bases and J gave up 5 bases; unmatched junction bases: 6. The V gene's germline CDR1 is SGHRS and CDR2 YFSETQ. The CDR3 here is CASSLAGQGFETQYF. CDR3 DNA sequence: TGCGCCAGCAGCTTGGCAGGACAGGGTTTCGAGACCCAGTACTTC.

Many counts were recorded for this clonotype. The gene calls are TRBV15 and TRBJ1-3, with no clear D. This CDR3 contains 14 residues. The germline CDR1 and CDR2 sequences are LNHNV and YYDKDF (reference sequence). Trimming took 0 bases from V and 3 from J, leaving 6 bases between them. CDR3 protein: CATSREIIGNTIYF. In nucleotides, the CDR3 is TGTGCCACCAGCAGAGAAATCATTGGAAACACCATATATTTT.

The table lists this clonotype with a few counts. The genes are TRBV2 and TRBJ2-1, with D possibly TRBD1 on 6 matching bases. Trimming left V 3 bases short and J 8 bases short, with 23 bases between. CDR1 and CDR2 (germline): SNHLY, FYNNEI. The CDR3 contains 17 residues. The CDR3 here is CASSDTGRQHQRHEQFF. The CDR3, as DNA: TGTGCCAGCAGTGATACAGGGAGACAACATCAAAGACATGAGCAGTTCTTC.

The chain recombines TRBV6-1 with TRBJ2-7, with TRBD2 as a possible D gene (6 bases). This CDR3 is built from 15 residues. V lost 3 bases and J lost 7, with 19 bases in between. Looked up from germline, CDR1 is MNHNS and CDR2 is SASEGT. As DNA, the CDR3 is TGTGCCAGCAGTGATGGCGGAGGGCGCCCGAGTGAGCAGTACGTC. Encoded protein: CASSDGGGRPSEQYV.

This chain links TRBV19 with TRBJ1-6; tentatively, D is TRBD1 (6 bases). The germline CDR1 and CDR2 sequences are LNHDA and SQIVND (reference sequence). Trimming removed 7 bases at V and 7 bases at J, with 14 bases between. The CDR3 is made up of 14 amino acids. Written as DNA, the CDR3 is TGTGCCAGTACACAACTGCAGGGGAATTCACCCCTCCACTTT. This gives the protein CASTQLQGNSPLHF.

As for this clonotype: A much larger clone differs from this one at a single base, so this may be a read error. The chain is built from TRBV3-1 and TRBJ2-5, with a weak D call TRBD1 (5 bases). The CDR3 is 14 amino acids. Germline CDR1 is LGHDT and CDR2 is YNNKEL (reference sequence). The V gene lost 2 bases and the J gene lost 4 bases, with 11 bases spanning the gap. CDR3 sequence (DNA): TGTGCCAGCAGCCAAACCCTTGGGGCAGAGACCCAGTACTTC. Translated: CASSQTLGAETQYF.

At least ten counts were recorded for this clonotype. This rearrangement joins TRBV28 to TRBJ1-5; 11 bases match TRBD1. CDR3 length equals 17 residues. V lost 6 bases and J lost 5; bases outside the gene matches: 12. Per germline, CDR1 MDHEN and CDR2 SYDVKM. The CDR3 DNA reads as TGTGCCAGCAGCTTGGCGGACCAGGGACAGGGGGATCAGCCCCAGCATTTT. It specifies CASSLADQGQGDQPQHF.

This clonotype was recorded many times. V gene TRBV18 combines with J gene TRBJ1-5; 11 nucleotides agree with TRBD1. There are 17 residues in the CDR3. After removal of 2 bases from V and 0 bases from J, the junction contained 3 bases not matched to a gene. Germline V lookup: CDR1 KGHSH, CDR2 LQKENI. CDR3 protein: CASSPSGTGGSNQPQHF. In DNA, the CDR3 is TGTGCCAGCTCACCATCTGGGACAGGGGGTAGCAATCAGCCCCAGCATTTT.

This clonotype was observed many times. V usage is TRBV7-2 and J usage is TRBJ2-5, with D perhaps given as TRBD1 or TRBD2 (5 bases each). The CDR3 length is 12 residues. Germline CDR1 reads SGHTA; CDR2 reads FQGNSA. Trimming stripped 5 bases from V and 4 bases from J, with 8 bases between. The CDR3 loop is CASSRGGETQYF. The CDR3 DNA reads TGTGCCAGCAGCCGGGGCGGAGAGACCCAGTACTTC.

Ten or more counts support this clonotype. The chain recombines TRBV18 with TRBJ2-1, with D perhaps TRBD2 (6 bases). Between the trimmed V and J ends, which lost 1 base and 1 base, there was a span of 14 bases. CDR1 is KGHSH and CDR2 is LQKENI in the germline V gene. The CDR3 contains 17 residues. CDR3 nucleotides: TGTGCCAGCTCACCACAAACCGGGACTGGATCCTACAATGAGCAGTTCTTC. Protein sequence: CASSPQTGTGSYNEQFF.